This is a list of T cell receptor beta chains from one sample in a study of Ad26.COV2.S vaccination and SARS-CoV-2 variants. The protocol was immunoSEQ multiplex PCR, while the TCRdb copy is restricted to in-frame clones and leaves out a portion. The sample comprises fewer than 400,000 clones, approximately 86% of which are singletons, and approximately 2% rests with the top ten. The sequences come from peripheral blood, collected in a trial of Ad26.COV2.S vaccine versus placebo. The receptors originated from a person between 18 and 59 years old who received the Ad26.COV2.S COVID-19 vaccine or a placebo. CDR3s include the opening cysteine and the closing phenylalanine or tryptophan. Each record gives: J gene, clone size, V gene, CDR3 length, D gene, CDR3 protein, CDR3 DNA. The D gene is left open where the match is weak. Rows may omit the clone size; those that give it use once, few, many or a size class.

TRBJ2-3,NA,TRBV29-1,12,NA,CSVGQGTDTQYF,TGCAGCGTTGGACAGGGCACAGATACGCAGTATTTT
TRBJ2-3,NA,TRBV5-8,14,NA,CASSLWTGTDTQYF,TGTGCCAGCAGCTTGTGGACAGGCACAGATACGCAGTATTTT
TRBJ1-3,NA,TRBV6-5,13,TRBD1,CASKDRVGNTIYF,TGTGCCAGCAAGGACAGGGTCGGAAACACCATATATTTT
TRBJ2-3,NA,TRBV5-6,15,NA,CASSLDRIGTDTQYF,TGTGCCAGCAGCTTAGACAGAATTGGCACAGATACGCAGTATTTT
TRBJ1-2,NA,TRBV12-3/TRBV12-4,11,NA,CASSLGVDGTF,TGTGCCAGCAGCTTGGGGGTAGATGGCACCTTC
TRBJ1-4,once,TRBV20-1,11,NA,CSIGRDEKLFF,TGCAGTATTGGACGCGACGAAAAACTGTTTTTT
TRBJ2-7,NA,TRBV6-5,15,NA,CASSYYQGTSYEQYF,TGTGCCAGCAGTTACTATCAGGGGACGTCCTACGAGCAGTACTTC
TRBJ1-3,NA,TRBV12-3/TRBV12-4,11,NA,CASSFKDTIYF,TGTGCCAGCAGTTTTAAGGACACCATATATTTT
TRBJ1-2,NA,TRBV21-1,14,NA,CASKSLDRGYGYTF,TGTGCCAGCAAATCCTTAGACAGGGGATATGGCTACACCTTC
TRBJ2-3,NA,TRBV19,18,TRBD2,CASSLQRGAPVGTDTQYF,TGTGCCAGTAGTTTACAGCGGGGGGCACCAGTGGGCACAGATACGCAGTATTTT
TRBJ1-5,few,TRBV30,16,NA,CAWGISHNYSNQPQHF,TGTGCCTGGGGGATCAGTCACAACTATAGCAATCAGCCCCAGCATTTT
TRBJ1-2,NA,TRBV5-4,12,NA,CASSLGSFGYTF,TGTGCCAGCAGCTTGGGCAGTTTTGGCTACACCTTC
TRBJ1-5,NA,TRBV7-9,13,NA,CAVARYSNQPQHF,TGTGCCGTAGCACGTTATAGCAATCAGCCCCAGCATTTT
TRBJ1-1,NA,TRBV5-4,16,TRBD1,CASSLAVGTGNTEAFF,TGTGCCAGCAGCTTGGCCGTGGGGACAGGGAACACTGAAGCTTTCTTT
TRBJ1-2,NA,TRBV11-2,13,NA,CASSHEGVYGYTF,TGTGCCAGCAGCCACGAGGGAGTCTATGGCTACACCTTC
TRBJ1-1,once,TRBV11-3,15,NA,CASSLGGNGNTEAFF,TGTGCCAGCAGCTTAGGAGGGAATGGAAACACTGAAGCTTTCTTT
TRBJ1-5,few,TRBV15,20,TRBD1,CATSPTLGTGEVFSNQPQHF,TGTGCCACCAGCCCAACCCTCGGGACAGGGGAGGTTTTTAGCAATCAGCCCCAGCATTTT
TRBJ2-7,NA,TRBV3-1/TRBV3-2,14,NA,CASSNLGGTYEQYF,TGTGCCAGCAGCAACCTCGGGGGCACCTACGAGCAGTACTTC
TRBJ1-4,NA,TRBV3-1/TRBV3-2,16,NA,CASSQVGTQRNEKLFF,TGTGCCAGCAGCCAAGTGGGGACCCAGCGTAATGAAAAACTGTTTTTT
TRBJ1-2,NA,TRBV19,12,NA,CASSRRGYGYTF,TGTGCCAGTAGTAGGAGGGGCTATGGCTACACCTTC
TRBJ1-4,few,TRBV27,18,NA,CASSLFSSYSTTNEKLFF,TGTGCCAGCAGTTTATTCAGCTCTTACAGCACAACTAATGAAAAACTGTTTTTT
TRBJ2-2,NA,TRBV5-6,15,NA,CASSRGQIVTGELFF,TGTGCCAGCAGCCGCGGACAGATTGTCACCGGGGAGCTGTTTTTT
TRBJ2-6,NA,TRBV11-2,15,NA,CASSFSFAGANVLTF,TGTGCCAGCAGCTTTTCTTTTGCCGGGGCCAACGTCCTGACTTTC
TRBJ1-4,NA,TRBV7-2,19,TRBD1,CASSLLGTGGWRVDEKLFF,TGTGCCAGCAGCTTACTCGGGACAGGGGGCTGGCGGGTGGATGAAAAACTGTTTTTT
TRBJ2-5,once,TRBV5-4,15,NA,CASSLEPYSQETQYF,TGTGCCAGCAGCTTGGAGCCATATTCCCAAGAGACCCAGTACTTC
TRBJ1-4,NA,TRBV7-2,15,NA,CASSLGDTGKEKLFF,TGTGCCAGCAGCTTAGGTGATACAGGGAAAGAAAAACTGTTTTTT
TRBJ2-7,NA,TRBV6-5,12,NA,CASSYAGSEQYF,TGTGCCAGCAGTTATGCCGGTAGCGAGCAGTACTTC
TRBJ2-3,NA,TRBV3-1/TRBV3-2,17,TRBD1,CASSQDFRDRGTDTQYF,TGTGCCAGCAGCCAAGATTTTAGGGACAGGGGAACAGATACGCAGTATTTT
TRBJ1-1,NA,TRBV6-1,13,TRBD1,CASSEGRGTGAFF,TGTGCCAGCAGTGAAGGAAGGGGGACAGGTGCTTTCTTT
TRBJ1-5,NA,TRBV29-1,12,NA,CSVGAENQPQHF,TGCAGCGTTGGGGCAGAGAATCAGCCCCAGCATTTT
TRBJ2-7,NA,TRBV4-3,14,NA,CASSPDRSSYEQYF,TGCGCCAGCAGCCCGGACCGAAGCTCCTACGAGCAGTACTTC
TRBJ2-7,NA,TRBV20-1,12,NA,CSASGGPNEQYF,TGCAGTGCTAGTGGGGGGCCCAACGAGCAGTACTTC
TRBJ1-5,NA,TRBV21-1,17,NA,CASSKALGRYSNQPQHF,TGTGCCAGCAGCAAAGCGCTGGGACGTTATAGCAATCAGCCCCAGCATTTT
TRBJ2-3,once,TRBV11-2,12,NA,CASSGHSDTQYF,TGTGCCAGCAGCGGACACTCAGATACGCAGTATTTT
TRBJ2-7,NA,TRBV9,14,TRBD2,CASSSGLAGYEQYF,TGTGCCAGCAGCTCCGGACTAGCGGGGTACGAGCAGTACTTC
TRBJ1-5,NA,TRBV18,15,NA,CASSPPGASNQPQHF,TGTGCCAGCTCACCACCAGGGGCGAGCAATCAGCCCCAGCATTTT
TRBJ2-7,NA,TRBV27,12,NA,CASSFNLYEQYF,TGTGCCAGCAGTTTCAACCTCTACGAGCAGTACTTC
TRBJ2-7,NA,TRBV6-2/TRBV6-3,17,TRBD1,CASSYSKMVAGGGEQYF,TGTGCCAGCAGTTACTCGAAAATGGTCGCAGGGGGTGGCGAGCAGTACTTC
TRBJ2-7,NA,TRBV10-2,13,NA,CASSEQTWPEQYF,TGCGCCAGCAGTGAGCAGACCTGGCCCGAGCAGTACTTC
TRBJ1-2,once,TRBV5-1,15,NA,CASSLLSGDGRSYTF,TGCGCCAGCAGCTTGTTGTCCGGGGACGGTAGAAGCTACACCTTC
TRBJ1-2,NA,TRBV4-2,16,TRBD1,CASSQETGGRSYGYTF,TGTGCCAGCAGCCAAGAAACAGGGGGCCGGAGCTATGGCTACACCTTC
TRBJ2-3,once,TRBV7-3,15,TRBD1,CASSPNGQGSDTQYF,TGTGCCAGCAGCCCAAACGGACAGGGATCAGATACGCAGTATTTT
TRBJ2-2,NA,TRBV7-8,14,NA,CASSPPRAVGELFF,TGTGCCAGCAGCCCCCCCAGGGCGGTAGGGGAGCTGTTTTTT
TRBJ1-1,NA,TRBV4-1,16,NA,CASSHPDRRGNTEAFF,TGCGCCAGCAGCCACCCGGACAGACGGGGAAACACTGAAGCTTTCTTT
TRBJ2-7,NA,TRBV6-5,15,TRBD1,CASSNPGTALPEQYF,TGTGCCAGCAGTAACCCCGGGACAGCTCTACCCGAGCAGTACTTC